This is a list of T cell receptor beta chains from one sample in a study of blood T cell repertoires in COVID-19. The repertoire was sequenced with immunoSEQ multiplex PCR; TCRdb's copy has only in-frame clones and lacks some. This table holds around 270,000 clones, roughly 84% found once. Sequenced sample: peripheral blood. These receptors all stem from a person between 70 and 80 years old with COVID-19, enrolled during active disease. Both conserved end residues are part of each CDR3. The D gene is left open where the match is weak.

-,TRBJ1-4,15,TRBV28,TGTGCCAGCAGTTTAACAGGGTCCACTAATGAAAAACTGTTTTTT,CASSLTGSTNEKLFF
-,TRBJ1-2,13,TRBV5-8,TGTGCCAGCAGCCGGACACGTAACTATGGCTACACCTTC,CASSRTRNYGYTF
-,TRBJ1-1,15,TRBV7-9,TGTGCCAGCAGCTTACGCGTGGGGCTGAACACTGAAGCTTTCTTT,CASSLRVGLNTEAFF
TRBD1,TRBJ1-5,15,TRBV28,TGTGCCAGCAGCTGGGACAGGGTGAGCAATCAGCCCCAGCATTTT,CASSWDRVSNQPQHF
-,TRBJ1-1,13,TRBV18,TGTGCCAGCTCACCCCAGGGGAACACTGAAGCTTTCTTT,CASSPQGNTEAFF
TRBD1,TRBJ1-6,14,TRBV6-4,TGTGCCAGCAGTACGGGACAGGGGTTAAAGCCCCTCCACTTT,CASSTGQGLKPLHF
TRBD1,TRBJ1-6,18,TRBV27,TGTGCCAGCAGTTTATCGGGGCCGACAGGGGGATGGAATTCACCCCTCCACTTT,CASSLSGPTGGWNSPLHF
TRBD1,TRBJ2-5,14,TRBV27,TGTGCCAGCAGTCCGGGACAGGGGACAGAGACCCAGTACTTC,CASSPGQGTETQYF
TRBD1,TRBJ2-1,16,TRBV7-9,TGTGCCAGCAGACCCACGACAGGGTTGGGCTACAATGAGCAGTTCTTC,CASRPTTGLGYNEQFF
-,TRBJ2-1,12,TRBV7-6,TGTGCCAGCAGCTTACAGGGTACTGAGCAGTTCTTC,CASSLQGTEQFF
TRBD1,TRBJ1-2,11,TRBV29-1,TGCAGCGCCCCGACAGGGACGGGCTACACCTTC,CSAPTGTGYTF